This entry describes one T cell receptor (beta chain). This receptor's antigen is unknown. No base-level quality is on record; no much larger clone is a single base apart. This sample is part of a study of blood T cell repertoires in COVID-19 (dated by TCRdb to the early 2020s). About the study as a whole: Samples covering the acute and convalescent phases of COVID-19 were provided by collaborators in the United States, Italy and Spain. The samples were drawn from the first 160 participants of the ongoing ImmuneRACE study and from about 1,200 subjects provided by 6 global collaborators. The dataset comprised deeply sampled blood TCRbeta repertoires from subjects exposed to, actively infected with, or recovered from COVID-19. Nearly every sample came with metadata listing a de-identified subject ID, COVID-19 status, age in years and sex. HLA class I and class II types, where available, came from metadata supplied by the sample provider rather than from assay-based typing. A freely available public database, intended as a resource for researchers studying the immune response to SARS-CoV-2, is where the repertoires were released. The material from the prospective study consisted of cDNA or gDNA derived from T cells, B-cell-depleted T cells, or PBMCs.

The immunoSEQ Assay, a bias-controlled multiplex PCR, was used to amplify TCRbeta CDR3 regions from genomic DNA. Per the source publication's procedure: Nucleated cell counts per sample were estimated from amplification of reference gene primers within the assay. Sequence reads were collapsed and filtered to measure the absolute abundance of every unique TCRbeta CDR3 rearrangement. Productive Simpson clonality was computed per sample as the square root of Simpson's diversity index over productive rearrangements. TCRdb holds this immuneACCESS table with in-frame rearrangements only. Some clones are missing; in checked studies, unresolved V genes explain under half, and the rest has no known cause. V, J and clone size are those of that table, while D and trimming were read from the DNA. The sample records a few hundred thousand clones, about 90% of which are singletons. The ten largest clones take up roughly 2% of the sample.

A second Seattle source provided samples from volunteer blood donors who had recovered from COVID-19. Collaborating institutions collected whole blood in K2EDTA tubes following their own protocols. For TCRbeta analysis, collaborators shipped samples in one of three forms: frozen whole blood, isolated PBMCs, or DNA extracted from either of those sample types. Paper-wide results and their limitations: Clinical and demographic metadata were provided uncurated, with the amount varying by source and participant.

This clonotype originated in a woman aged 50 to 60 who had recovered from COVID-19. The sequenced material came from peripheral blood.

CDR3 protein: CASRPSGSSYNEQFF. In nucleotides, the sequence is TGTGCCAGCAGACCTAGCGGAAGCTCCTACAATGAGCAGTTCTTC. The V gene is TRBV6-2 or TRBV6-3 and the J gene is TRBJ2-1, with 7 bases aligning to TRBD2. The germline V gene supplies CDR1 MNHEY and CDR2 SVGEGT. Trimmed from V: 6 bases; trimmed from J: 0 bases; junction bases lacking a gene match: 5. The CDR3 covers 15 residues, taking in both the cysteine and the phenylalanine. Just the 45-base CDR3 DNA is kept, in frame starting at base 1.